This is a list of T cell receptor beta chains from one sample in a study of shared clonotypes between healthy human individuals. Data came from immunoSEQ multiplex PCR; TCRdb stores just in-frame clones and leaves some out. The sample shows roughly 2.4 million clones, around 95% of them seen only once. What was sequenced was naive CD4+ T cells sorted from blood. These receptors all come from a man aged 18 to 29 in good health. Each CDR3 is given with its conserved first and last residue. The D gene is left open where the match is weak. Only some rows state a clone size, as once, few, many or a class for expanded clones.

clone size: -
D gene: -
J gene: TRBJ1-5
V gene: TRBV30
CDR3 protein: CAWGPGGNQPQHF
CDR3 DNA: TGTGCCTGGGGACCCGGGGGCAATCAGCCCCAGCATTTT

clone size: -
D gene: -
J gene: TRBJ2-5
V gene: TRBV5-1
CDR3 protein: CASGAVPPDQETQYF
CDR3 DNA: TGCGCCAGCGGCGCGGTACCACCCGACCAAGAGACCCAGTACTTC

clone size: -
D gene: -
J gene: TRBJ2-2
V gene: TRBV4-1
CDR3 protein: CASSQEVGFGELFF
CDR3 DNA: TGCGCCAGCAGCCAAGAGGTCGGGTTCGGGGAGCTGTTTTTT

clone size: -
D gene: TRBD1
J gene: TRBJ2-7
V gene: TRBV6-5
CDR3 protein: CASRTGTGGSEQYF
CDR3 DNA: TGTGCCAGCAGAACCGGGACAGGGGGAAGCGAGCAGTACTTC

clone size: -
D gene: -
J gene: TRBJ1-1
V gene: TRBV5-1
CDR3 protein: CARDGTRRGGKTEAFF
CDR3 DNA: TGCGCCCGCGACGGGACGAGACGGGGAGGAAAAACTGAAGCTTTCTTT

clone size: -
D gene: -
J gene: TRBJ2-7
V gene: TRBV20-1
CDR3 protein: CSALTGREQYF
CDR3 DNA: TGCAGTGCCCTGACCGGGCGCGAGCAGTACTTC

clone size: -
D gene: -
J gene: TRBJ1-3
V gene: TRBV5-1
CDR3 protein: CASSLLESNSGNTIYF
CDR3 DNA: TGCGCCAGCAGCTTGTTGGAGAGTAACTCTGGAAACACCATATATTTT

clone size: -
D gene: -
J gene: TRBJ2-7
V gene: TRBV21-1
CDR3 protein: CASSNGLTGDEQYF
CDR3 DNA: TGTGCCAGCAGCAACGGTCTTACTGGGGACGAGCAGTACTTC

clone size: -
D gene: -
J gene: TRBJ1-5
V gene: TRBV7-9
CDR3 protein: CASASDTGVNQPQHF
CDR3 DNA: TGTGCCAGCGCTTCCGACACGGGGGTCAATCAGCCCCAGCATTTT

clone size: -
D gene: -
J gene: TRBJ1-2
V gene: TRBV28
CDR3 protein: CASLGAAGYTF
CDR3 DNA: TGTGCCAGTCTCGGGGCGGCTGGCTACACCTTC

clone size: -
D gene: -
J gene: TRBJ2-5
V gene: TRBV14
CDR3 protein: CASSSGGLGGETQYF
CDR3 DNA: TGTGCCAGCAGCTCCGGCGGACTTGGTGGGGAGACCCAGTACTTC

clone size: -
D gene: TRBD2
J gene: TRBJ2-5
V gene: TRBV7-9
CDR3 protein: CASIRGGETQYF
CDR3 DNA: TGTGCCAGCATCCGGGGGGGAGAGACCCAGTACTTC

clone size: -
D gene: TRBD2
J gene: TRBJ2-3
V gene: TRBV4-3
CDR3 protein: CASSQDDSGLAGGTDTQYF
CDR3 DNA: TGCGCCAGCAGCCAAGATGATTCGGGACTAGCGGGAGGCACAGATACGCAGTATTTT

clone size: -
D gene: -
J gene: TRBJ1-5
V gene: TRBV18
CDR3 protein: CASSPMGLGRPQHF
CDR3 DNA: TGTGCCAGCTCACCAATGGGTTTGGGTAGGCCCCAGCATTTT

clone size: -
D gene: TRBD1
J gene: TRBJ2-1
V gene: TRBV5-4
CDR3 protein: CASSPTGGRDEQFF
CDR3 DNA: TGTGCCAGCAGCCCGACAGGGGGCCGAGATGAGCAGTTCTTC

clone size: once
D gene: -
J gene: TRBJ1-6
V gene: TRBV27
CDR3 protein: CASSRHQQRVNSPLHF
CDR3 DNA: TGTGCCAGCAGTCGACACCAACAGCGGGTGAATTCACCCCTCCACTTT

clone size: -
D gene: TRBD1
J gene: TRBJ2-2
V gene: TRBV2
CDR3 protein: CASSVGQGNTGELFF
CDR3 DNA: TGTGCCAGCAGTGTAGGACAGGGCAACACCGGGGAGCTGTTTTTT

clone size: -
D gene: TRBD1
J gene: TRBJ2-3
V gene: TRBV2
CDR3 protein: CASSFRQGVEGTQYF
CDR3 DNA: TGTGCCAGCAGTTTTAGACAGGGGGTAGAAGGTACGCAGTATTTT

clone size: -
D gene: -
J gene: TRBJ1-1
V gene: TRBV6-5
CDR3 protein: CASSQGTEAFF
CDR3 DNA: TGTGCCAGCAGCCAGGGCACTGAAGCTTTCTTT

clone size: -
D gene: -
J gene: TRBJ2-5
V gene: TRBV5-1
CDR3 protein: CASSLAFETQYF
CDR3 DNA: TGCGCCAGCAGCTTGGCCTTTGAGACCCAGTACTTC

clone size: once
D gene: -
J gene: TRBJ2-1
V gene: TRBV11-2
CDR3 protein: CASSLGDPRSYNEQFF
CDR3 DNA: TGTGCCAGCAGCTTAGGGGACCCGAGGTCCTACAATGAGCAGTTCTTC

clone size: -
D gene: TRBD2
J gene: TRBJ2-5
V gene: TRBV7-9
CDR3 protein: CASGSGRGEETQYF
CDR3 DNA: TGTGCCAGCGGCTCAGGTCGGGGGGAAGAGACCCAGTACTTC

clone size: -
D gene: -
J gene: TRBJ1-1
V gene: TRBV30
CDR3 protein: CAWTSMGHEAFF
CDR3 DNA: TGTGCCTGGACCTCTATGGGGCATGAAGCTTTCTTT

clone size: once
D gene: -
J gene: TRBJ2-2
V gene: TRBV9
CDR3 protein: CASSGRTGAGGGTGELFF
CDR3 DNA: TGTGCCAGCAGCGGACGTACGGGGGCCGGAGGGGGCACCGGGGAGCTGTTTTTT

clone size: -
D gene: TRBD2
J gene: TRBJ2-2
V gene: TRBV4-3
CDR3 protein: CASSQEGLVTGELFF
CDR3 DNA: TGCGCCAGCAGCCAAGAGGGACTAGTTACCGGGGAGCTGTTTTTT

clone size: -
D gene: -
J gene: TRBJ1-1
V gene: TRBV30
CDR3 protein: CAWSLASQRGAFF
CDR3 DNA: TGTGCCTGGAGTCTTGCATCCCAACGAGGAGCTTTCTTT

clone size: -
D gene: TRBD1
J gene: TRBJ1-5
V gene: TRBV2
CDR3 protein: CASSGQGARGNQPQHF
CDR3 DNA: TGTGCCAGCAGTGGACAGGGGGCGCGGGGCAATCAGCCCCAGCATTTT

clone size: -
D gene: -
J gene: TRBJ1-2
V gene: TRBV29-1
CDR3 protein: CSIKVLYGYTF
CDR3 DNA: TGCAGCATCAAGGTTCTTTATGGCTACACCTTC

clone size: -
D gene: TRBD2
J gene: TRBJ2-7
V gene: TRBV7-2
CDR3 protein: CASSFWTSGRREQYF
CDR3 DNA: TGTGCCAGCAGCTTTTGGACTAGCGGGAGGCGCGAGCAGTACTTC

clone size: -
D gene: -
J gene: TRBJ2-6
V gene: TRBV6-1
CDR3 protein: CASRRTGSGANVLTF
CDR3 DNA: TGTGCCAGCAGGCGCACAGGGTCTGGGGCCAACGTCCTGACTTTC

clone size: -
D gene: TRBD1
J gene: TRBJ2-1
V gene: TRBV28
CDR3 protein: CASTSTGQGPFF
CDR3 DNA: TGTGCCAGCACTTCTACTGGACAGGGGCCGTTCTTC

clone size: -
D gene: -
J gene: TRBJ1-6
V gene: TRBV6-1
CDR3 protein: CASSPGEGFSSPLHF
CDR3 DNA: TGTGCCAGCAGCCCCGGGGAGGGCTTCAGTTCACCCCTCCACTTT

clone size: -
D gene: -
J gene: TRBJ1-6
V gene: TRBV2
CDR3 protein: CASRRLQNSPLHF
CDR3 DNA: TGTGCCAGCAGAAGGCTTCAGAATTCACCCCTCCACTTT

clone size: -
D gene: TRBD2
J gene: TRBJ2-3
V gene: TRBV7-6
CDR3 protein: CASSLGGLATDTQYF
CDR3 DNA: TGTGCCAGCAGCTTAGGGGGACTAGCGACAGATACGCAGTATTTT

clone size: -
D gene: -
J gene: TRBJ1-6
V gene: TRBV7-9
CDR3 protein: CASSAGDNSPLHF
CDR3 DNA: TGTGCCAGCAGCGCCGGGGACAATTCACCCCTCCACTTT

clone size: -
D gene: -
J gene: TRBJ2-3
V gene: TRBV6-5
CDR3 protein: CASTYLQGMVENTQYF
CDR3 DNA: TGTGCCAGCACTTATTTACAGGGAATGGTGGAGAACACGCAGTATTTT

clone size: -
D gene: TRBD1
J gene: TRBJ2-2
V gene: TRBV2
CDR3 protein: CASSIYLGRQGVRTGELFF
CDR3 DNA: TGTGCCAGCAGTATTTACCTCGGAAGACAGGGAGTTAGGACCGGGGAGCTGTTTTTT